The 14 T cell receptor beta chains given below trace back to one sample, sequenced in a study of cytomegalovirus exposure and HLA in healthy donors. Measured with immunoSEQ multiplex PCR; TCRdb has only the in-frame clones, and not every one. This table holds about 200,000 clones, around 86% found once. Specimen: PBMCs. All receptors derive from a woman aged 18-35 years in good health and CMV-seropositive.

The chain couples TRBV28 to TRBJ1-2, with TRBD1 as a possible D gene (6 bases). The CDR3 runs 15 residues. Trimming took 6 bases from V and 1 from J, leaving 15 bases between them. The V gene's germline CDR1 is MDHEN and CDR2 SYDVKM. The CDR3 is CASSAGTGNNYGYTF. CDR3 bases: TGTGCCAGCAGCGCCGGTACAGGGAATAACTATGGCTACACCTTC.

V usage is TRBV6-6 and J usage is TRBJ1-1; no clear D. CDR3 length: 13 residues. The germline V gene encodes CDR1 MNHNY and CDR2 SVGAGI (reference sequence). Between the trimmed V and J ends, which lost 3 bases and 5 bases, there was a span of 10 bases. CDR3 coding DNA: TGTGCCAGCAGTTATAGTATGTATACTGAAGCTTTCTTT. It yields the protein CASSYSMYTEAFF.

The chain employs TRBV7-2 and TRBJ2-3, with no clear D. Germline V CDR1 and CDR2: SGHTA, FQGNSA. Trimming shortened V by 5 bases and J by 8 bases, and 17 bases separated the two germline ends. The CDR3 sequence is 14 residues long. CDR3 sequence reads: CASSPPGSEGTQYF. In nucleotides, the CDR3 is TGTGCCAGCAGCCCGCCAGGTTCGGAAGGTACGCAGTATTTT.

This chain links TRBV4-1 with TRBJ2-1; no definite D call. Trimming took 1 base from V and 3 from J, leaving 13 bases between them. Germline V gene lookup returns CDR1 MGHRA and CDR2 YSYEKL. The CDR3 is made up of 16 amino acids. Here the CDR3 DNA reads TGCGCCAGCAGCCAAGCGTCATTGGCAGACTACAATGAGCAGTTCTTC. Translated, it gives CASSQASLADYNEQFF.

This chain uses TRBV10-1 with TRBJ2-2; TRBD2 agrees at 8 bases. Germline-derived CDR1 and CDR2 are WNHNN and SYGVQD (reference sequence). Germline trimming cut 5 bases from V and 7 bases from J; bases unmatched to any gene: 9. The CDR3 runs 15 residues. The CDR3 region has the DNA TGCGCCAGCAGTTCAAGCGGGAGTGGTGTCGGGGAGCTGTTTTTT. Encoded protein: CASSSSGSGVGELFF.

V gene TRBV10-1 combines with J gene TRBJ2-4, with 8 bases lining up with TRBD1. Germline V lookup: CDR1 WNHNN, CDR2 SYGVQD (reference sequence). The CDR3 consists of 14 residues. V gave up 2 bases and J gave up 8 bases; unmatched junction bases: 5. CDR3 sequence (DNA): TGCGCCAGCAGTGAGGGCAGGGGGCAAGACATTCAGTACTTC. Its protein product is CASSEGRGQDIQYF.

There are a few counts of this clone. V is TRBV7-9 and J is TRBJ2-1, with D uncertain. Germline CDR1 and CDR2: SEHNR and FQNEAQ (reference sequence). The CDR3 runs 11 residues. Trimming removed 3 bases at V and 8 bases at J, with 5 bases between. In nucleotides, the CDR3 is TGTGCCAGCAGCTTGATAGATGAGCAGTTCTTC. It codes for CASSLIDEQFF.

J is TRBJ2-1 and V is TRBV7-2, with 8 nucleotides matching TRBD2. Trimming removed 1 base from V and 0 bases from J; junction bases left unmatched: 11. This CDR3 contains 19 residues. Per the germline V gene, CDR1 is SGHTA and CDR2 is FQGNSA. Here the CDR3 reads CASSLGRKLADSSYNEQFF. CDR3 in DNA: TGTGCCAGCAGCTTAGGCCGGAAACTAGCGGATAGCTCCTACAATGAGCAGTTCTTC.

The chain is built from TRBV28 and TRBJ1-5, with 7 bases identical to TRBD1. Trimming at V came to 6 bases and at J to 6 bases, leaving 5 bases not matched to a gene. CDR1 is MDHEN and CDR2 is SYDVKM in the germline V gene. This CDR3 has 13 residues. DNA for the CDR3: TGTGCCAGCAGCTCCACAGGGGTTCAGCCCCAGCATTTT. Encoded protein: CASSSTGVQPQHF.

DNA of the CDR3: TGTGCCTGGAGTGTAGGCGTGGACAGTTCTAATGAAAAACTGTTTTTT. This gives the protein CAWSVGVDSSNEKLFF. The rearrangement uses TRBV30 and TRBJ1-4, with D possibly matching TRBD1 (6 bases). CDR3 length: 16 amino acids. Per germline, CDR1 GTSNPN and CDR2 SVGIG (reference sequence). Trimming cost V 0 bases and J 3 bases, with 14 bases left between them.

The chain employs TRBV28 and TRBJ2-7; possible D gene TRBD2, 6 bases. The germline CDR1 and CDR2 sequences are MDHEN and SYDVKM. CDR3 size: 15 residues. V lost 4 bases and J 2 bases, leaving 15 bases between the germline ends. In DNA, the CDR3 is TGTGCCAGCAGTTCCCACCCCGGGGGAACCTACGAGCAGTACTTC. Translating it yields CASSSHPGGTYEQYF.

This clone has more than one count but fewer than ten. The chain joins TRBV30 to TRBJ1-1; no reliable D call. Trimming took off 4 bases at V and 3 bases at J, with 15 bases between the two ends. The CDR3 sequence is 14 residues long. CDR1 is GTSNPN, CDR2 SVGIG, per germline (reference sequence). The CDR3 sequence is CAWIQLQSYTEAFF. The DNA of the CDR3 is TGTGCCTGGATACAATTACAGAGCTACACTGAAGCTTTCTTT.

V and J are TRBV13 and TRBJ2-7; tentatively, D is TRBD2 (5 bases). This CDR3 is 14 amino acids long. The germline V gene has CDR1 PRHDT and CDR2 FYEKMQ (reference sequence). V lost 1 base and J 5 bases, leaving 12 bases between the germline ends. CDR3: CASSLELGGNEQYF. The CDR3 DNA reads as TGTGCCAGCAGCTTAGAACTAGGAGGAAACGAGCAGTACTTC. Full variable domain (missing parts from reference TRBV13 and TRBJ2-7): AAGVIQSPRHLIKEKRETATLKCYPIPRHDTVYWYQQGPGQDPQFLISFYEKMQSDKGSIPDRFSAQQFSDYHSELNMSSLELGDSALYFCASSLELGGNEQYFGPGTRLTVT.

The chain has TRBV6-6 and TRBJ1-1; TRBD1 matches 7 bases. Looked up from germline, CDR1 is MNHNY and CDR2 is SVGAGI (reference sequence). Germline trimming cut 4 bases from V and 4 bases from J; bases unmatched to any gene: 6. The CDR3 spans 14 residues. This chain's CDR3 is CASSLRGPGTEAFF. The CDR3 nucleotides are TGTGCCAGCAGTTTGAGGGGGCCCGGCACTGAAGCTTTCTTT.